The 6 T cell receptor beta chains in this list originate from one sample, sequenced in a study of cytomegalovirus exposure and HLA in healthy donors. Primers for the PCR totalled 60 Vbeta and 13 Jbeta. Clones were sequenced by immunoSEQ multiplex PCR, and TCRdb holds only the in-frame ones, with some missing. This sample has a few hundred thousand clones, with about 70% found just once. The sample was PBMCs. These TCRs come from a woman in her twenties or thirties in good health and CMV-seronegative.

Points on this clone: The sample holds other DNA sequences that translate to the same CDR3. The rearrangement joins TRBV11-2 to TRBJ2-1; 10 bases agree with TRBD1. Germline V CDR1 and CDR2: SGHAT, FQNNGV. V lost 5 bases and J lost 1; bases outside the gene matches: 2. The CDR3 has 15 amino acids. In DNA form, the CDR3 reads TGTGCCAGCAGCCGGACAGGGGGTTCCTACAATGAGCAGTTCTTC. Translated, it gives CASSRTGGSYNEQFF.

The genes are TRBV6-5 and TRBJ1-1; 9 bases agree with TRBD1. The V segment lost 6 bases and the J segment 3 bases; nucleotides outside the gene matches: 5. Germline lookup yields CDR1 MNHEY and CDR2 SVGAGI. The CDR3 runs to 14 residues. The CDR3 DNA reads as TGTGCCAGCAGAAGCGACAGGGGGGACACTGAAGCTTTCTTT. The encoded protein is CASRSDRGDTEAFF.

V and J are TRBV15 and TRBJ2-2; D possibly corresponds to TRBD2 (5 bases). CDR3 length: 13 residues. Trimming shortened V by 5 bases and J by 3 bases, and 7 bases separated the two germline ends. Germline V gene sequence: CDR1 LNHNV, CDR2 YYDKDF (reference sequence). The CDR3 region has the DNA TGTGCCACCAGCTCGGAGGACACCGGGGAGCTGTTTTTT. It encodes CATSSEDTGELFF.

This clone has just a few counts. V usage is TRBV5-6 and J usage is TRBJ2-7, with a tentative D call TRBD1 (6 bases). V dropped 2 bases and J dropped 3 bases, with 12 bases sitting between them. This CDR3 contains 14 residues. The germline V gene has CDR1 SGHDT and CDR2 YYEEEE. CDR3 in DNA: TGTGCCAGCAGCTTCCGGGACAACCTCTACGAGCAGTACTTC. Translated, it gives CASSFRDNLYEQYF.

The gene calls are TRBV11-3 and TRBJ2-5, with D perhaps TRBD1 (5 bases). Judging by the DNA end, TRBJ2-7 fits better; the J call may be wrong. The germline gives CDR1 SGHNT, CDR2 YENEEA. CDR3 length: 13 residues. Here the CDR3 reads CASSLTLGHEQYF. The CDR3 DNA is TGTGCCAGCAGCCTGACGCTGGGGCACGAGCAGTACTTC.

This clone was detected only a few times. The genes are TRBV6-5 and TRBJ1-1; D not resolved. With 2 bases removed from V and 1 base from J, the gap between germline ends came to 8 bases. CDR1 and CDR2 (germline): MNHEY, SVGAGI. The CDR3 contains 14 residues. As DNA, the CDR3 is TGTGCCAGCAGTTACGAGTCTGGGAACACTGAAGCTTTCTTT. Amino acid sequence: CASSYESGNTEAFF.